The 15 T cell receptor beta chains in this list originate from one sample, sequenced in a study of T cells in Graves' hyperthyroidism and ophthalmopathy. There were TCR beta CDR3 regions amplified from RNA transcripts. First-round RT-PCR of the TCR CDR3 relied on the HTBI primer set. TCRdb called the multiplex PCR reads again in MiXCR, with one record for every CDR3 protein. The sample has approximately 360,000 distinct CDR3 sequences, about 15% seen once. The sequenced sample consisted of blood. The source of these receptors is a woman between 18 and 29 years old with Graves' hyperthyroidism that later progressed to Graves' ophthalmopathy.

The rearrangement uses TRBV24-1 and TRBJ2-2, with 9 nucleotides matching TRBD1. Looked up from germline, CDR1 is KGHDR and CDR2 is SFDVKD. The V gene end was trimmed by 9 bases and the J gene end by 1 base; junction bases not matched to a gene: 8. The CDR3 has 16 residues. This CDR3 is CATGSSGQGNTGELFF. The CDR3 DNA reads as TGTGCCACCGGTTCTTCGGGACAGGGGAACACCGGGGAGCTGTTTTTT.

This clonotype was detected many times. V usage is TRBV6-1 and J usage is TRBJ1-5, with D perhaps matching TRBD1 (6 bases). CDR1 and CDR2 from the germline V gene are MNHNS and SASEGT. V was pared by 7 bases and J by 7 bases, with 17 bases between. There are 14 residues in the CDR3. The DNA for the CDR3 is TGTGCCAGCAAAGAAACAGGGAGAGGACAGCCCCAGCATTTT. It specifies CASKETGRGQPQHF.

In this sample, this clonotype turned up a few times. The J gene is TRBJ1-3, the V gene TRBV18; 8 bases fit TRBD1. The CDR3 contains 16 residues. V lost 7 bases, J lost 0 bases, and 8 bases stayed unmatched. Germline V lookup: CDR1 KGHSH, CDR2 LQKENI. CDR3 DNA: TGTGCCAGCTTTCCGGACAGGGCCTCCTCTGGAAACACCATATATTTT. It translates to CASFPDRASSGNTIYF.

DNA for the CDR3: TGTGCCAGCAGGGGGACAGGGATTAGGACCGGGGAGCTGTTTTTT. Residues: CASRGTGIRTGELFF. The rearrangement uses TRBV27 and TRBJ2-2, with 9 bases that match TRBD1. Germline CDR1 is MNHEY and CDR2 is SMNVEV (reference sequence). This CDR3 is built from 15 residues. The J segment lost 5 bases and the V segment lost 6 bases, leaving 7 bases of the junction unmatched.

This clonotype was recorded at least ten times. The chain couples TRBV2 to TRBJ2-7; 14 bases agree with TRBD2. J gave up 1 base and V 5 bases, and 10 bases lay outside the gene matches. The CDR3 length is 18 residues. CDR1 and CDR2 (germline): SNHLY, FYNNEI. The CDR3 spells CASSKPGTSGRPSYEQYF. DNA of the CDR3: TGTGCCAGCAGTAAGCCCGGGACTAGCGGGAGACCATCCTACGAGCAGTACTTC.

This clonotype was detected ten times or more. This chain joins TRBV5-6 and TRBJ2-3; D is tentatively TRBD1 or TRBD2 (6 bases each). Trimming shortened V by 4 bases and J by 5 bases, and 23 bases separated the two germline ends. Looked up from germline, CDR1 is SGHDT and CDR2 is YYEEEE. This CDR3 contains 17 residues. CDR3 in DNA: TGTGCCAGCAGCCCCCAGACCCTAAGGGGGGCGGGAGATACGCAGTATTTT. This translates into CASSPQTLRGAGDTQYF.

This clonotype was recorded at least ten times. In DNA form, the CDR3 reads TGTGCCAGCAGTGGTTGGACCAGGGGTAGCAATCAGCCCCAGCATTTT. This translates into CASSGWTRGSNQPQHF. The chain joins TRBV6-1 to TRBJ1-5, with a possible D match to TRBD1 (6 bases). Looked up from germline, CDR1 is MNHNS and CDR2 is SASEGT. Trimming pared 4 bases from V and 0 bases from J, leaving 13 bases between. The CDR3 has 16 amino acids.

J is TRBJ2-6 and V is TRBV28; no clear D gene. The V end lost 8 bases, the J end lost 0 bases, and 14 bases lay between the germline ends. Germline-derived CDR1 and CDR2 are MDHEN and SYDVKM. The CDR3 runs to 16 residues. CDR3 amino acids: CASRGDLSSGANVLTF. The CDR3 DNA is TGTGCCAGCCGCGGCGATTTGAGCTCTGGGGCCAACGTCCTGACTTTC.

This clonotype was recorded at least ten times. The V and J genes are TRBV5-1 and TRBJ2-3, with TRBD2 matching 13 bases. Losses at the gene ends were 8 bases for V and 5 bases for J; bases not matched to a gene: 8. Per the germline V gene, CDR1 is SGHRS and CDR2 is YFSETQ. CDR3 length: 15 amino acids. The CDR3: CASGTSGMTGDTQYF. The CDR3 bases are TGCGCCAGTGGGACTAGCGGGATGACGGGAGATACGCAGTATTTT.

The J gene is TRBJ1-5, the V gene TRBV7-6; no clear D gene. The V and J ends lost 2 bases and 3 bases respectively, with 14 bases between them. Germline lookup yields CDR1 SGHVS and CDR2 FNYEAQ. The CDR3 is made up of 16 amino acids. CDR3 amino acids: CASSLSAVQNNQPQHF. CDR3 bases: TGTGCCAGCAGCTTATCGGCCGTCCAGAACAATCAGCCCCAGCATTTT.

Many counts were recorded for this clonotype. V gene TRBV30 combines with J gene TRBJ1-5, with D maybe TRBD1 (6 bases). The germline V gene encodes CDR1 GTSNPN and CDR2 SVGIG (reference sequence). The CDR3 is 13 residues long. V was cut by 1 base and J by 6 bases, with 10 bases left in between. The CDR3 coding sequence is TGTGCCTGGAGTGAAGGGGGGGCTCAGCCCCAGCATTTT. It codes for CAWSEGGAQPQHF.

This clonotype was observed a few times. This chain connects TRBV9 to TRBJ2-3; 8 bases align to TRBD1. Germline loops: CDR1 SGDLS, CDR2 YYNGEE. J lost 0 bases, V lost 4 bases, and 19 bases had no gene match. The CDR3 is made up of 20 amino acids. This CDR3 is CASSPYPGGRDGPSTDTQYF. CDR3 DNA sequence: TGTGCCAGCAGCCCCTACCCAGGGGGCCGGGATGGGCCTAGCACAGATACGCAGTATTTT.

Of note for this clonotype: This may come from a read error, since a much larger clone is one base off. The CDR3 reads CATGGLAGGEQYF. For the CDR3, the DNA is TGTGCCACCGGAGGACTAGCGGGAGGCGAGCAGTACTTC. The chain combines TRBV7-9 with TRBJ2-7; 14 bases match TRBD2. Germline trimming cut 10 bases from V and 6 bases from J; bases unmatched to any gene: 5. The CDR3 sequence is 13 residues long. Germline lookup yields CDR1 SEHNR and CDR2 FQNEAQ (reference sequence).

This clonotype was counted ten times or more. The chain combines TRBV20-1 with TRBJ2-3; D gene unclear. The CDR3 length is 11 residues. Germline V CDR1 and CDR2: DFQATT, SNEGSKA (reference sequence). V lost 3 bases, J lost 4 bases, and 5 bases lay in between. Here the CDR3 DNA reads TGCAGTGCTAGTCGCGCAGATACGCAGTATTTT. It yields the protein CSASRADTQYF.

The chain's CDR3 is CASGTPSMGAVTGELFF. The CDR3, as DNA: TGTGCCAGCGGGACACCTTCGATGGGGGCCGTGACCGGGGAGCTGTTTTTT. V and J are TRBV6-1 and TRBJ2-2; D possibly corresponds to TRBD1 (6 bases). The V end was cut by 8 bases, the J end by 5 bases, with 24 bases between. The CDR3 extends over 17 amino acids. The germline V gene encodes CDR1 MNHNS and CDR2 SASEGT.